Sequencing of this T cell receptor beta chain was carried out in a study of blood T cell repertoires in COVID-19. The overall study: From the United States, Italy and Spain came samples of acute and convalescent COVID-19. T cells, B-cell-depleted T cells, or PBMCs supplied cDNA or gDNA.

Authors' processing steps: Quantification of nucleated cells was approximated via reference gene primer amplification. Clones were sequenced by immunoSEQ multiplex PCR, and TCRdb holds only the in-frame ones, with some missing. V and J calls and clone size are given by that table; D and trimming were obtained from the DNA. This sample has approximately 170,000 clones, with more than 65% found just once. Trimming removed 3 bases from V and 0 bases from J, with 11 bases in between. Germline loops: CDR1 LGHNT, CDR2 FRNRAP. The CDR3 sequence is 15 residues long. The origin of this receptor is a human donor with acute or convalescent COVID-19. The donor label of this sample is uncertain. The material sequenced was peripheral blood. The chain employs TRBV12-5 and TRBJ1-1; TRBD1 is a possible D gene (5 bases). CDR3 nucleotides: TGTGCTAGTGGTTTCACAGGCCCCATGAACACTGAAGCTTTCTTT. It encodes CASGFTGPMNTEAFF.